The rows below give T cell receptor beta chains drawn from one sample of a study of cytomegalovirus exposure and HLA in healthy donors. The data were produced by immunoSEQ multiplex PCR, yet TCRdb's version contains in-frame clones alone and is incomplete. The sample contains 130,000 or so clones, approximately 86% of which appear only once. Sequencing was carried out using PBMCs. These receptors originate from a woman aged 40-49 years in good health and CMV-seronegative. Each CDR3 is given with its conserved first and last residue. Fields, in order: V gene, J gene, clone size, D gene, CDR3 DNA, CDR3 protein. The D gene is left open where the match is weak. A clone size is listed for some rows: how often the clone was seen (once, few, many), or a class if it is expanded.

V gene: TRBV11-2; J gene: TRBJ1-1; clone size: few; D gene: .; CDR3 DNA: TGTGCCAGCAGCTTGGGAGAGTGGGGCACTGAAGCTTTCTTT; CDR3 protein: CASSLGEWGTEAFF
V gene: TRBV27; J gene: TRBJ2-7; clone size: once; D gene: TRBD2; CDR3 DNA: TGTGCCAGCAGTCCGCTAGCGGGAGGGCCGAGTGAGCAGTACTTC; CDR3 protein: CASSPLAGGPSEQYF
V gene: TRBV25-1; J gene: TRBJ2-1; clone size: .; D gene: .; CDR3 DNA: TGTGCCAGCAGTGAGGAAGCGGCAACCTACAATGAGCAGTTCTTC; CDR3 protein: CASSEEAATYNEQFF
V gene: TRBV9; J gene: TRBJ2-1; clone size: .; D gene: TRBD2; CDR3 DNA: TGTGCCAGCACAGCGGGAGGGCTCTACAATGAGCAGTTCTTC; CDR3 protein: CASTAGGLYNEQFF
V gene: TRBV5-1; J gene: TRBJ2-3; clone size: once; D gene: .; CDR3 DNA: TGCGCCAGCAGCTTGGCCCGGTTGGGGCCAGATACGCAGTATTTT; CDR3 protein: CASSLARLGPDTQYF
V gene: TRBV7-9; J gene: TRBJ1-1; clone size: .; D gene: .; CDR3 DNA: TGTGCCAGCAGCTCCTCCACCCCTACAGCAGCTTTCTTT; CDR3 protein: CASSSSTPTAAFF
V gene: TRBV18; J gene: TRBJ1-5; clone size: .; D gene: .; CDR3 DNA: TGTGCCAGCTCACCTCGATCGGGAGAGCCCCAGCATTTT; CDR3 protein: CASSPRSGEPQHF
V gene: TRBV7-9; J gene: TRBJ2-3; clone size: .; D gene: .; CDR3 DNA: TGTGCCAGCAGCTTAGATGTCAGCGGGACAGATACGCAGTATTTT; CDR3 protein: CASSLDVSGTDTQYF
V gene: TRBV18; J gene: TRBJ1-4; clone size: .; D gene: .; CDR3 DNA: TGTGCCAGCTCACCTGACAGAAATGAAAAACTGTTTTTT; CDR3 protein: CASSPDRNEKLFF
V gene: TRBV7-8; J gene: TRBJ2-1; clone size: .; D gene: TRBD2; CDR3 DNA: TGTGCCAGCATGATGACGCGGGAGGGCCATAAGGAGCAGTTCTTC; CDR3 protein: CASMMTREGHKEQFF
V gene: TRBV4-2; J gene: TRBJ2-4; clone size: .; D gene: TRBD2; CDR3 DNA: TGTGCCAGCAGCCAAGATTGGACGGGGGGGACCAAAAACATTCAGTACTTC; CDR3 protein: CASSQDWTGGTKNIQYF
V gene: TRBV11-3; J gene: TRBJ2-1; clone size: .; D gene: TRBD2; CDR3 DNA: TGTGCCAGCAGCCCGCCTGGCGGGAGTACGAATGAGCAGTTCTTC; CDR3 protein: CASSPPGGSTNEQFF
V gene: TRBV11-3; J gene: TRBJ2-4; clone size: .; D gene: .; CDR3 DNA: TGTGCCAGCAGCTTAGTCGCGGGTCAAAACATTCAGTACTTC; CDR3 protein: CASSLVAGQNIQYF
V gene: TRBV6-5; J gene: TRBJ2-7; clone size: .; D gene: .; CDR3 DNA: TGTGCTGCGGCCGCGGCCCGAATCTACGAGCAGTACTTC; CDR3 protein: CAAAAARIYEQYF
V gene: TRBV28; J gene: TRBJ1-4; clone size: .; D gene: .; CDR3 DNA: TGTGCCAGCAGTTCTCCCCGAACGGGGGAAAAACTGTTTTTT; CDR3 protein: CASSSPRTGEKLFF
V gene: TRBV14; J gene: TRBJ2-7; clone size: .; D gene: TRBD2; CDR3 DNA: TGTGCCAGCAGGGTGAGCGGGAGAGGCTCCTACGAGCAGTACTTC; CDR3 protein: CASRVSGRGSYEQYF
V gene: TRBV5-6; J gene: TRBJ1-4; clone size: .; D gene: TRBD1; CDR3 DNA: TGTGCCAGCAGCCCTTGGAAAACAGGGGAAACTAATGAAAAACTGTTTTTT; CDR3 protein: CASSPWKTGETNEKLFF
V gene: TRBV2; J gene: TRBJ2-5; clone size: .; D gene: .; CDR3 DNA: TGTGCCAGCGGGGGACAGGGAGCGGGGGAGATCCAGTACTTC; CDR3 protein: CASGGQGAGEIQYF
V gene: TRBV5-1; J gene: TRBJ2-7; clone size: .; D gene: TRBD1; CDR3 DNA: TGCGCCAGCAGCCGTCAGGGGGTTGGCTCCTACGAGCAGTACTTC; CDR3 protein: CASSRQGVGSYEQYF
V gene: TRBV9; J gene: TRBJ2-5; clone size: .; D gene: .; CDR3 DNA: TGTGCCAGCGAACACGGGATGGGACAAGAGACCCAGTACTTC; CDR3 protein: CASEHGMGQETQYF
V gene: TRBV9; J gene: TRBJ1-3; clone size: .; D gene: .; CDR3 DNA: TGTGCCAGCAGCGTAGCCCCAGTAATCTCTGGAAACACCATATATTTT; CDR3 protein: CASSVAPVISGNTIYF
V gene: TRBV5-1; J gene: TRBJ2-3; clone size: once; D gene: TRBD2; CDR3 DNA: TGCGCCAGCAGCTTCCTAGCGGGCACAGATACGCAGTATTTT; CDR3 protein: CASSFLAGTDTQYF
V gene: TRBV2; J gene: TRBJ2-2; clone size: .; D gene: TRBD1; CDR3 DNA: TGTGCCAGCCTCAGGGGGTTCAGGAACACCGGGGAGCTGTTTTTT; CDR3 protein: CASLRGFRNTGELFF
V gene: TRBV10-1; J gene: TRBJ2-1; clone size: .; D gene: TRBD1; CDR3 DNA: TGCGCCAGCAGTCACAGGGGCCATGAGCAGTTCTTC; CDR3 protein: CASSHRGHEQFF
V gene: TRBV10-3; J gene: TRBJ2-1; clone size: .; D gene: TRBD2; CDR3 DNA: TGTGCCATCAGTGAGTCGAAAGGACTAGCGGGAGCTGAGCAGTTCTTC; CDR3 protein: CAISESKGLAGAEQFF
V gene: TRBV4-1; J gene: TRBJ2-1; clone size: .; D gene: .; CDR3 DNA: TGCGCCAGCAGCCGTACGTCCCCAGGCGATGAGCAGTTCTTC; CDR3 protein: CASSRTSPGDEQFF
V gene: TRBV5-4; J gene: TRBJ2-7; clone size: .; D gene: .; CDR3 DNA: TGTGCCAGCAGCTCGCAGGGCCCACCATACGAGCAGTACTTC; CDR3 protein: CASSSQGPPYEQYF
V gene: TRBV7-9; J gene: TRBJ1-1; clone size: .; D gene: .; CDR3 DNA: TGTGCCAGCAGCTTAGTTCTCGGGAACACTGAAGCTTTCTTT; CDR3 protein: CASSLVLGNTEAFF
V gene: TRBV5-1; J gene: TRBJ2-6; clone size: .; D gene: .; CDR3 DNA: TGCGCCAGCAGCGCGGGATCTGGGGCCAACGTCCTGACTTTC; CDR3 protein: CASSAGSGANVLTF
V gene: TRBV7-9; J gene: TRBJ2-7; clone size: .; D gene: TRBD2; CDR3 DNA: TGTGCCAGCAGCTTAGGGGTTGATGGGCTAGCGGGGTACGAGCAGTACTTC; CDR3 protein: CASSLGVDGLAGYEQYF
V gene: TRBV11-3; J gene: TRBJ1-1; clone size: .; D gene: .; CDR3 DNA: TGTGCCAGCAACCTCAGGGGTGGGGACACTGAAGCTTTCTTT; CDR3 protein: CASNLRGGDTEAFF
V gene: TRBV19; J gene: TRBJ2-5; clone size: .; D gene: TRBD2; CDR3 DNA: TGTGCCAGTAGTGCCCGTGCTAGCGGGAGAGGAGAGACCCAGTACTTC; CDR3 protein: CASSARASGRGETQYF
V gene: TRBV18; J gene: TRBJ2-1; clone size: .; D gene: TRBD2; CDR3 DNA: TGTGCCAGCTCACCCCCGGGAGGAAATGAGCAGTTCTTC; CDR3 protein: CASSPPGGNEQFF
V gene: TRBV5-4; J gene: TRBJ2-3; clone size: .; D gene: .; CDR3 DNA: TGTGCCAGCAGCTTGATTGTAGAGCCGACAGATACGCAGTATTTT; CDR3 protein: CASSLIVEPTDTQYF
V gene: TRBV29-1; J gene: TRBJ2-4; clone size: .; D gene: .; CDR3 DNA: TGCAGCGCTGAGACAGTAGCCAAAAACATTCAGTACTTC; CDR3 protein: CSAETVAKNIQYF
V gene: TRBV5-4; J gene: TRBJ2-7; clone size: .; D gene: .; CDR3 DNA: TGTGCCAGCAGTCCGGACTTGCTCTCCTACGAGCAGTACTTC; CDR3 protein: CASSPDLLSYEQYF
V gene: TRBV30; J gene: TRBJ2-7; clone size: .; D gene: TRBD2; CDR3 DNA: TGTACCTGGGGACTACGCGGAACCTACGAGCAGTACTTC; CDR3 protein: CTWGLRGTYEQYF
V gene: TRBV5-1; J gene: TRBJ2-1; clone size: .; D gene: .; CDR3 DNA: TGCGCCAGCCCCGACCTAGCGGAGCAGTTCTTC; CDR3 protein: CASPDLAEQFF
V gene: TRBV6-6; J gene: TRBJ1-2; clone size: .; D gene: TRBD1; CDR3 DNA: TGTGCCAGCAGTCACCCAACGACAGGGAAAAACTATGGCTACACCTTC; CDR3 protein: CASSHPTTGKNYGYTF
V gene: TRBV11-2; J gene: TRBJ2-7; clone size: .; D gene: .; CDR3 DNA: TGTGCCAGCAGTTACGGGTACGAGCAGTACTTC; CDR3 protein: CASSYGYEQYF
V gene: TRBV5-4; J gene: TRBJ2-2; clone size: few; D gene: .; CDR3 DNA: TGTGCCAGCAGCTTCATGGGCGGGCGAACCGGGGAGCTGTTTTTT; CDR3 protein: CASSFMGGRTGELFF
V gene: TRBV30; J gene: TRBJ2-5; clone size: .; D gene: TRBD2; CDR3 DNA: TGTGCCTGGAGTGGCCTATTGGGAGGGTACTCAGAGACCCAGTACTTC; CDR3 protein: CAWSGLLGGYSETQYF
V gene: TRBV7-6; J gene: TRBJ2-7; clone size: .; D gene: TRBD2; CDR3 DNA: TGTGCCAGCAGCCCCGGGGGGGACCGAAACTACGAGCAGTACTTC; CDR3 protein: CASSPGGDRNYEQYF
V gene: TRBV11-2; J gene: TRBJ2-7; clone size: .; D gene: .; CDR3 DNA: TGTGCCAGCAGCCCGCGGGGAGCCTCAGAAAACTACGAGCAGTACTTC; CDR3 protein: CASSPRGASENYEQYF
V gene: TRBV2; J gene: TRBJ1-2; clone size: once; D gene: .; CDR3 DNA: TGTGCCAGCAGTGAGTCAGGGCGTGGGGGGTCCTATGGCTACACCTTC; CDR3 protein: CASSESGRGGSYGYTF
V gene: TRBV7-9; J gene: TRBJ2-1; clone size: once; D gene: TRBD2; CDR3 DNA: TGTTCCAGCCAAGGGCGGGGGAGCTCCTACAATGAGCAGTTCTTC; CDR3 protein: CSSQGRGSSYNEQFF
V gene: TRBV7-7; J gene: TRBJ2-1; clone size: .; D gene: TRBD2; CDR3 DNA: TGTGCCAGCAGCTTAGCGGCGACGGCGGGGGTAAACAATGAGCAGTTCTTC; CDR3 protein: CASSLAATAGVNNEQFF
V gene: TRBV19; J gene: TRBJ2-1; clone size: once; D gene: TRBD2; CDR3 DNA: TGTGCCAGTACCCTTAGCGGGAGTACTGAGCAGTTCTTC; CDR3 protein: CASTLSGSTEQFF
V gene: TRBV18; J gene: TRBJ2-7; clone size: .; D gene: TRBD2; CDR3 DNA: TGTGCCACCACGATGGCGGGGGGAGAGGGCTACGAGCAGTACTTC; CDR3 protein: CATTMAGGEGYEQYF
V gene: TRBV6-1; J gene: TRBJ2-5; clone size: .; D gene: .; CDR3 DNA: TGTGCCAGCAGTGAAGCAAGAGGGTGGGGAGAGACCCAGTACTTC; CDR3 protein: CASSEARGWGETQYF
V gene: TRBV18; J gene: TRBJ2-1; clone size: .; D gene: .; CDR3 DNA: TGTGCCAGCTCACCAGGGGCTGACAATGAGCAGTTCTTC; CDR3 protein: CASSPGADNEQFF